This entry is about one T cell receptor (beta chain). Germline V gene lookup returns CDR1 LNHDA and CDR2 SQIVND (reference sequence). The CDR3 spans 13 residues. The V and J ends lost 11 bases and 6 bases, in that order; junction bases with no gene match: 10. Researchers amplified the TCR beta CDR3 regions from RNA transcripts. The TCR CDR3 was amplified in a first-round RT-PCR using the HTBI primer set. In TCRdb, the multiplex PCR reads were re-called with MiXCR into one record per CDR3 protein. The sample includes some 510,000 distinct CDR3 sequences, approximately 44% of them seen just once. These data originate in a study of T cells in Graves' hyperthyroidism and ophthalmopathy.

Sequenced input: peripheral blood or thyroid tissue (not recorded which). The chain has TRBV19 and TRBJ1-2, with TRBD1 identical over 9 bases. The clonotype originates from a woman aged 18-29 years with Graves' hyperthyroidism. In DNA form, the CDR3 reads TGTGCCTGGAGTACAGGGGGCAGGGATGGCTACACCTTC. It is translated as CAWSTGGRDGYTF.